The clone carrying this T cell receptor (beta chain) has only one observation. These data are taken from a study of blood T cell repertoires in COVID-19. Overall study: PBMCs, B-cell-depleted T cells, or T cells provided the cDNA or gDNA that made up the material.

Original processing notes: Scientists estimated how many nucleated cells there were by amplifying reference gene primers. Sequenced by immunoSEQ multiplex PCR; TCRdb stores in-frame clones only, minus some. Clone size and the V and J calls come from that table; the DNA yielded D and trimming. The sample includes roughly 160,000 clones, around 82% seen only once; the top ten take 15% to 20%. CDR3 length: 13 residues. J lost 3 bases, V lost 8 bases, and 4 bases had no gene match. The germline V gene has CDR1 MDHEN and CDR2 SYDVKM. This receptor was taken from a woman in her 70s who had recovered from COVID-19. V gene TRBV28 combines with J gene TRBJ2-1; 7 bases match TRBD2. The sequencing input was peripheral blood. In nucleotides, the CDR3 is TGTGCCAGCGGGAGGGACCTCTACAATGAGCAGTTCTTC. It yields the protein CASGRDLYNEQFF.